Following are 19 T cell receptor beta chains from one sample sequenced in a study of blood T cell repertoires in COVID-19 (dated by TCRdb to about 2020). Library method: the immunoSEQ multiplex PCR assay. Held by TCRdb, this immuneACCESS table contains in-frame sequences only and omits some clones. Under half of the omission traces to an unresolved V gene where checked; the cause of the rest is unknown. This sample is represented by roughly 440,000 clones; approximately 90% of them were singletons. Around an eighth of the sample comes from the top ten. Source material: peripheral blood. The receptors come from a woman aged 45-59 years with COVID-19, enrolled during active disease.

The chain links TRBV21-1 to TRBJ1-5. TRBV21-1 is a pseudogene. The CDR3 spans 14 residues. The CDR3, as DNA: TGTGCCAGCAGTTTGGGACGGGGGGATCAGCCCCAGCATTTT. Amino acids: CASSLGRGDQPQHF.

The chain employs TRBV3-1 (or the pseudogene TRBV3-2) and TRBJ2-7; D perhaps matches TRBD2 (6 bases). The CDR3 is 13 residues long. The V gene lost 3 bases and the J gene lost 6 bases, with 12 bases spanning the gap. CDR1 and CDR2 (germline): LGHDT, YNNKEL (reference sequence). Here the CDR3 reads CASSQEEGSEQYF. The CDR3 DNA follows: TGTGCCAGCAGCCAGGAGGAGGGTAGCGAGCAGTACTTC.

V and J are TRBV25-1 and TRBJ2-5; TRBD2 might be the D (6 bases). CDR1 and CDR2 (germline): MGHDK, SYGVNS. This CDR3 has 14 residues. Trimming took 2 bases from V and 5 from J, leaving 12 bases between them. As DNA, the CDR3 is TGTGCCAGCAGTGAACGGGGGTTCTATGAGACCCAGTACTTC. This translates into CASSERGFYETQYF. Drawing the rest from reference TRBV25-1 and TRBJ2-5, the complete variable domain is EADIYQTPRYLVIGTGKKITLECSQTMGHDKMYWYQQDPGMELHLIHYSYGVNSTEKGDLSSESTVSRIRTEHFPLTLESARPSHTSQYLCASSERGFYETQYFGPGTRLLVL.

The chain is built from TRBV5-5 and TRBJ2-5, with D possibly matching TRBD2 (6 bases). The germline gives CDR1 SGHKS, CDR2 YYEKEE (reference sequence). There are 14 residues in the CDR3. V lost 2 bases and J 3 bases, leaving 11 bases between the germline ends. The DNA of the CDR3 is TGTGCCAGCAGCTTTCAATCGGGGGAAGAGACCCAGTACTTC. Its translation is CASSFQSGEETQYF.

V and J are TRBV29-1 and TRBJ1-3; 7 nucleotides match TRBD1. V lost 7 bases and J lost 4; bases outside the gene matches: 4. The length of the CDR3 is 12 residues. Germline CDR1 SQVTM, CDR2 ANQGSEA. CDR3 nucleotides: TGCAGCGCCGGGACAGCCGGAAACACCATATATTTT. It yields the protein CSAGTAGNTIYF.

This clone showed up just once. The chain links TRBV9 to TRBJ1-5, with 7 positions matching TRBD1. J was trimmed by 3 bases and V by 3 bases; bases with no gene match: 3. The CDR3 runs 14 residues. Germline CDR1 is SGDLS and CDR2 is YYNGEE. DNA for the CDR3: TGTGCCAGCAGCGCGACAGGGTTCAATCAGCCCCAGCATTTT. It specifies CASSATGFNQPQHF.

To note about this clone: At the DNA level, this CDR3 is encoded by other sequences in the same sample as well. The chain combines TRBV19 with TRBJ1-1; D call uncertain. The CDR3 is 13 residues long. Germline CDR1 and CDR2: LNHDA and SQIVND (reference sequence). V dropped 4 bases and J dropped 3 bases, with 9 bases sitting between them. The CDR3 reads CASSTTGDTEAFF. CDR3 nucleotides: TGTGCCAGTAGTACCACCGGGGACACTGAAGCTTTCTTT.

There are a few counts of this clone. The chain couples TRBV4-2 to TRBJ1-3; D is unclear. The CDR3 loop spans 16 amino acids. The V gene lost 1 base and the J gene lost 3 bases, with 13 bases spanning the gap. The germline CDR1 and CDR2 sequences are LGHNA and YNFKEQ. As DNA, the CDR3 is TGTGCCAGCAGCCAAGTTCTCCTACAGAGTGGAAACACCATATATTTT. This encodes CASSQVLLQSGNTIYF.

The chain employs TRBV3-1 (or the pseudogene TRBV3-2) and TRBJ2-3, with a tentative D call TRBD2 (7 bases). Germline CDR1 LGHDT, CDR2 YNNKEL (reference sequence). The CDR3 contains 16 residues. The V and J ends lost 1 base and 0 bases respectively, with 11 bases between them. This chain's CDR3 is CASSQGAGASTDTQYF. The CDR3 DNA reads as TGTGCCAGCAGCCAAGGGGCGGGGGCTAGCACAGATACGCAGTATTTT.

The chain combines TRBV5-6 with TRBJ2-3, with 12 nucleotides matching TRBD2. From germline, CDR1 is SGHDT and CDR2 YYEEEE. The CDR3 has 15 amino acids. V dropped 3 bases and J dropped 6; count of bases not matched to a gene: 5. CDR3 coding DNA: TGTGCCAGCAGCTCTAGCGGGGGGGCCTGGGATACGCAGTATTTT. Translated, it gives CASSSSGGAWDTQYF. The full variable domain, with the rest looked up from reference TRBV5-6 and TRBJ2-3, is DAGVTQSPTHLIKTRGQQVTLRCSPKSGHDTVSWYQQALGQGPQFIFQYYEEEERQRGNFPDRFSGHQFPNYSSELNVNALLLGDSALYLCASSSSGGAWDTQYFGPGTRLTVL.

J is TRBJ1-2 and V is TRBV30; D gene unclear. The CDR3 contains 17 residues. Germline V CDR1 and CDR2: GTSNPN, SVGIG (reference sequence). Trimming took off 2 bases at V and 3 bases at J, with 22 bases between the two ends. For the CDR3, the DNA is TGTGCCTGGAGTCCCGGGCGGGGAAGAGGTTCGGACTATGGCTACACCTTC. This translates into CAWSPGRGRGSDYGYTF.

The chain is built from TRBV30 and TRBJ2-2; possibly TRBD1 for D (7 bases). The CDR3 totals 14 residues. Germline assignment: CDR1 GTSNPN and CDR2 SVGIG (reference sequence). V shed 5 bases and J shed 0 bases, with 10 bases lying between them. The CDR3 DNA reads as TGTGCCTGGGCGGGACAGCCGAACACCGGGGAGCTGTTTTTT. This codes for CAWAGQPNTGELFF. Complete variable domain (other parts from reference TRBV30 and TRBJ2-2): SQTIHQWPATLVQPVGSPLSLECTVEGTSNPNLYWYRQAAGRGLQLLFYSVGIGQISSEVPQNLSASRPQDRQFILSSKKLLLSDSGFYLCAWAGQPNTGELFFGEGSRLTVL.

The chain joins TRBV11-2 to TRBJ1-1, with a possible D match to TRBD1 (5 bases). Germline V gene lookup returns CDR1 SGHAT and CDR2 FQNNGV. The CDR3 spans 12 residues. Trimming pared 8 bases from V and 2 bases from J, leaving 9 bases between. CDR3 DNA sequence: TGTGCCAGCTCCGACAGCAACACTGAAGCTTTCTTT. Translating it yields CASSDSNTEAFF.

The chain recombines TRBV2 with TRBJ1-5, with D maybe TRBD1 (6 bases). The germline V gene has CDR1 SNHLY and CDR2 FYNNEI. V shed 6 bases and J shed 9 bases, with 21 bases lying between them. The CDR3 spans 15 residues. CDR3 amino acids: CASRGVRDTDRPQHF. The DNA for the CDR3 is TGTGCCAGCAGGGGGGTCCGGGACACCGATCGGCCCCAGCATTTT.

The rearrangement links TRBV5-1 to TRBJ2-1; 10 nucleotides match TRBD1. This CDR3 comprises 15 residues. From germline, CDR1 is SGHRS and CDR2 YFSETQ. The V and J ends lost 0 bases and 9 bases, in that order; junction bases with no gene match: 6. The CDR3 spells CASSLVRDRGVEQFF. In nucleotides, the CDR3 is TGCGCCAGCAGCTTGGTCCGGGACAGGGGTGTTGAGCAGTTCTTC.

This chain uses TRBV5-1 with TRBJ2-2; 13 bases are shared with TRBD2. CDR1 and CDR2 from the germline V gene are SGHRS and YFSETQ. The CDR3 runs 18 residues. Germline trimming cut 2 bases from V and 6 bases from J; bases unmatched to any gene: 10. Here the CDR3 DNA reads TGCGCCAGCAGCTTCGGGACTAGCGGGGCCATAGGGGCCGGGGAGCTGTTTTTT. Amino acids: CASSFGTSGAIGAGELFF. Full variable domain (remainder filled in from reference TRBV5-1 and TRBJ2-2): KAGVTQTPRYLIKTRGQQVTLSCSPISGHRSVSWYQQTPGQGLQFLFEYFSETQRNKGNFPGRFSGRQFSNSRSEMNVSTLELGDSALYLCASSFGTSGAIGAGELFFGEGSRLTVL.

The rearrangement uses TRBV5-6 and TRBJ2-7, with TRBD1 identical over 7 bases. The CDR3 spans 15 residues. Losses at the gene ends were 0 bases for V and 2 bases for J; bases not matched to a gene: 5. Germline-derived CDR1 and CDR2 are SGHDT and YYEEEE. CDR3 in amino acids: CASSLVGQLAYEQYF. The CDR3 coding sequence is TGTGCCAGCAGCTTGGTGGGACAGCTAGCCTACGAGCAGTACTTC.

V gene TRBV27 combines with J gene TRBJ1-2; 8 positions agree with TRBD1. The junction had 4 bases not matched to a gene; V was cut back by 4 bases and J by 3 bases. From germline, CDR1 is MNHEY and CDR2 SMNVEV (reference sequence). The CDR3 spans 14 residues. CDR3 in DNA: TGTGCCAGCAGTTCCGGGACAGGTGACTATGGCTACACCTTC. Amino acid sequence: CASSSGTGDYGYTF.

The rearrangement joins TRBV2 to TRBJ2-4, with D unresolved. The V gene's germline CDR1 is SNHLY and CDR2 FYNNEI. V was shortened by 4 bases and J by 0 bases, with 4 bases between the two germline ends. CDR3 length: 13 amino acids. DNA for the CDR3: TGTGCCAGCAGTGGCAGAGCCAAAAACATTCAGTACTTC. Amino acids: CASSGRAKNIQYF.